The 23 T cell receptor beta chains below all came from one sample that was sequenced in a study of T-cell reconstitution after alpha-beta-depleted transplantation in children. Unique molecular identifiers tagged the TCRbeta library. TCRdb called the PCR reads again in MiXCR, with one record for every CDR3 protein. The data hold some 240,000 distinct CDR3 sequences, with about 12% observed a single time. Here the sequenced sample was PBMCs from the stem cell graft donor, taken from the stem cell graft. The receptors derive from a human donor who donated a stem cell graft to a child with acute lymphoblastic leukemia.

This clonotype was recorded at least ten times. The V call is TRBV5-6, the J call TRBJ2-7, with 7 bases aligning to TRBD1. Per germline, CDR1 SGHDT and CDR2 YYEEEE. The CDR3 is 17 amino acids. The V and J ends lost 5 bases and 0 bases, in that order; junction bases with no gene match: 14. CDR3 nucleotide sequence: TGTGCCAGCAGTTCAGAGGACCCGGGACAGAACTCCTACGAGCAGTACTTC. It is translated as CASSSEDPGQNSYEQYF.

This clonotype was counted ten times or more. The chain couples TRBV20-1 to TRBJ2-6, with D uncertain. The CDR3 is 12 residues long. Germline V gene lookup returns CDR1 DFQATT and CDR2 SNEGSKA (reference sequence). Trimming took 3 bases from V and 3 from J, leaving 3 bases between them. CDR3 sequence: CSASRGANVLTF. For the CDR3, the DNA is TGCAGTGCTAGCCGTGGGGCCAACGTCCTGACTTTC.

This clonotype was seen ten or more times. The chain couples TRBV20-1 to TRBJ2-7, with 10 bases lining up with TRBD2. CDR1 and CDR2 from the germline V gene are DFQATT and SNEGSKA (reference sequence). The J segment lost 0 bases and the V segment lost 3 bases, leaving 8 bases of the junction unmatched. The CDR3 loop spans 16 amino acids. CDR3 sequence (DNA): TGCAGTGCTAGTCGACTAGCGGGCGGATTCTCCTACGAGCAGTACTTC. This sequence encodes CSASRLAGGFSYEQYF.

This clonotype was seen repeatedly, ten times or more. The chain is built from TRBV10-3 and TRBJ1-1; a possible D gene is TRBD1 (5 bases). This CDR3 spans 15 amino acids. Per the germline V gene, CDR1 is ENHRY and CDR2 is SYGVKD. V was clipped by 2 bases and J by 4 bases, with 14 bases between them. The CDR3 loop reads CAISETGPVSTEAFF. CDR3 coding DNA: TGTGCCATCAGTGAGACAGGTCCGGTTTCCACTGAAGCTTTCTTT.

At least ten counts were recorded for this clonotype. The chain couples TRBV13 to TRBJ2-7; 9 bases are a match to TRBD1. CDR1 is PRHDT, CDR2 FYEKMQ, per germline (reference sequence). V lost 5 bases, J lost 3 bases, and 8 bases stayed unmatched. This CDR3 is built from 15 residues. The CDR3 bases are TGTGCCAGCAGCCCCCCGGGACAGGGTCTCTACGAGCAGTACTTC. Translated: CASSPPGQGLYEQYF. The variable domain in full, with the rest retrieved from reference TRBV13 and TRBJ2-7, is AAGVIQSPRHLIKEKRETATLKCYPIPRHDTVYWYQQGPGQDPQFLISFYEKMQSDKGSIPDRFSAQQFSDYHSELNMSSLELGDSALYFCASSPPGQGLYEQYFGPGTRLTVT.

CDR3: CAISGGTGGPGANVLTF. The CDR3 DNA is TGTGCCATCAGTGGAGGGACAGGGGGCCCTGGGGCCAACGTCCTGACTTTC. This chain uses TRBV10-3 with TRBJ2-6; 12 bases map to TRBD1. CDR1 is ENHRY, CDR2 SYGVKD, per germline. The CDR3 length is 17 residues. Unmatched junction bases numbered 3, after V lost 4 bases and J lost 2 bases.

This clonotype was detected many times. The rearrangement joins TRBV7-3 to TRBJ2-3; the D gene is possibly TRBD2 (6 bases). The CDR3 covers 13 residues. V shed 3 bases and J shed 8 bases, with 12 bases lying between them. Germline lookup yields CDR1 SGHTA and CDR2 FQGTGA. The chain's CDR3 is CASSFEEGGTQYF. CDR3 nucleotides: TGTGCCAGCAGCTTTGAAGAGGGAGGTACGCAGTATTTT. Full variable domain (remainder filled in from reference TRBV7-3 and TRBJ2-3): GAGVSQTPSNKVTEKGKYVELRCDPISGHTALYWYRQSLGQGPEFLIYFQGTGAADDSGLPNDRFFAVRPEGSVSTLKIQRTERGDSAVYLCASSFEEGGTQYFGPGTRLTVL.

This clonotype was counted many times. This chain links TRBV6-5 with TRBJ2-1; no reliable D call. Germline V gene data show CDR1 as MNHEY and CDR2 as SVGAGI. Trimming pared 7 bases from V and 10 bases from J, leaving 17 bases between. The CDR3 covers 13 residues. The CDR3 nucleotides are TGTGCCAGCATGACTCTCGTGGTCGGGGAGCAGTTCTTC. This encodes CASMTLVVGEQFF.

This clonotype has ten or more counts. The rearrangement uses TRBV7-9 and TRBJ2-7; 7 bases are a match to TRBD1. The CDR3 is made up of 14 amino acids. Losses at the gene ends were 5 bases for V and 5 bases for J; bases not matched to a gene: 9. Per germline, CDR1 SEHNR and CDR2 FQNEAQ (reference sequence). CDR3 nucleotide sequence: TGTGCCAGCAGCCCACCTGACAGGGTACACGAGCAGTACTTC. It encodes CASSPPDRVHEQYF.

In its sample, this clonotype was seen many times. The V gene is TRBV7-9, the J gene TRBJ2-7, with D tentatively TRBD2 (6 bases). Trimming removed 7 bases at V and 7 bases at J, with 11 bases between. The CDR3 is 11 residues long. The germline V gene encodes CDR1 SEHNR and CDR2 FQNEAQ (reference sequence). The CDR3 nucleotides read TGTGCCAGCAACTCGGCGGGGGAGCAGTACTTC. This sequence encodes CASNSAGEQYF.

In its sample, this clonotype was seen many times. The V gene is TRBV12-3 or TRBV12-4, the J gene TRBJ1-1, with a weak D call TRBD1 (5 bases). V was pared by 1 base and J by 4 bases, with 13 bases between. This CDR3 has 15 amino acids. CDR3 amino acids: CASSLEFGGGTEAFF. CDR3 sequence (DNA): TGTGCCAGCAGTTTAGAGTTTGGGGGTGGCACTGAAGCTTTCTTT.

This clonotype has a count of ten or more. The V and J genes are TRBV7-9 and TRBJ2-5; D not certain. V was shortened by 3 bases and J by 2 bases, with 7 bases between the two germline ends. This CDR3 is 13 amino acids long. From germline, CDR1 is SEHNR and CDR2 FQNEAQ (reference sequence). In DNA form, the CDR3 reads TGTGCCAGCAGCTTCAAGTTTCAAGAGACCCAGTACTTC. Amino acids: CASSFKFQETQYF.

This clonotype was counted ten times or more. The rearrangement joins TRBV7-9 to TRBJ1-5, with TRBD1 as a possible D gene (6 bases). The V end was cut by 5 bases, the J end by 5 bases, with 13 bases between. CDR1 and CDR2 from the germline V gene are SEHNR and FQNEAQ (reference sequence). The CDR3 extends over 14 amino acids. CDR3 residues: CASSPEGGYQPQHF. The CDR3 DNA sequence: TGTGCCAGCAGCCCCGAGGGGGGCTATCAGCCCCAGCATTTT.

This clonotype was observed at least ten times. The genes are TRBV14 and TRBJ2-7; the D call may be TRBD1 or TRBD2 (5 bases each). V was pared by 4 bases and J by 5 bases, with 18 bases between. This CDR3 spans 15 amino acids. Germline V CDR1 and CDR2: SGHDN, FVKESK. CDR3 bases: TGTGCCAGCAGCCGGTACCGGGACGGCGAAGACGAGCAGTACTTC. Translation: CASSRYRDGEDEQYF.

J is TRBJ1-1 and V is TRBV10-3; no firm D call. V was cut by 5 bases and J by 1 base, with 14 bases left in between. This CDR3 is 15 amino acids long. The germline gives CDR1 ENHRY, CDR2 SYGVKD. This chain's CDR3 is CAISRRTETNTEAFF. The CDR3, as DNA: TGTGCCATCAGTAGACGGACGGAGACGAACACTGAAGCTTTCTTT.

This clonotype was recorded at least ten times. The chain links TRBV5-1 to TRBJ2-1; 7 nucleotides match TRBD1. Unmatched junction bases numbered 18, after V lost 4 bases and J lost 5 bases. The CDR3 consists of 18 residues. Looked up from germline, CDR1 is SGHRS and CDR2 is YFSETQ. The CDR3 region is CASSQFITTGSLDNEQFF. CDR3 DNA sequence: TGCGCCAGCAGCCAATTCATAACGACAGGGAGTTTGGACAATGAGCAGTTCTTC.

This clonotype was picked up a small number of times. The V gene is TRBV7-6, the J gene TRBJ2-1; the D is unclear. This CDR3 region has 18 residues. Germline CDR1 reads SGHVS; CDR2 reads FNYEAQ. The V end lost 0 bases, the J end lost 2 bases, and 17 bases lay between the germline ends. CDR3: CASSLAPYLNKTYNEQFF. The CDR3, as DNA: TGTGCCAGCAGCTTAGCCCCGTACTTGAACAAGACCTACAATGAGCAGTTCTTC. The full variable domain, in which reference TRBV7-6 and TRBJ2-1 provide the parts outside the CDR3, is GAGVSQSPRYKVTKRGQDVALRCDPISGHVSLYWYRQALGQGPEFLTYFNYEAQQDKSGLPNDRFSAERPEGSISTLTIQRTEQRDSAMYRCASSLAPYLNKTYNEQFFGPGTRLTVL.

This clonotype was detected a few times. This sequence joins TRBV20-1 and TRBJ1-2; 7 nucleotides line up with TRBD1. This CDR3 has 15 residues. J gave up 4 bases and V 5 bases, and 13 bases lay outside the gene matches. Germline-derived CDR1 and CDR2 are DFQATT and SNEGSKA (reference sequence). CDR3 in DNA: TGCAGTGCTGGTAACGGTCCGGGACAGTCCTATGGCTACACCTTC. Protein product: CSAGNGPGQSYGYTF.

This clonotype was observed at least ten times. The chain uses TRBV5-1 and TRBJ2-2; 8 bases are shared with TRBD2. The length of the CDR3 is 15 residues. V gave up 3 bases and J gave up 1 base; unmatched junction bases: 2. Germline V gives CDR1 SGHRS, CDR2 YFSETQ. This chain's CDR3 is CASSSSGQNTGELFF. Written as DNA, the CDR3 is TGCGCCAGCAGCTCTAGCGGGCAGAACACCGGGGAGCTGTTTTTT. Combining the CDR3 with reference TRBV5-1 and TRBJ2-2 gives the whole variable domain KAGVTQTPRYLIKTRGQQVTLSCSPISGHRSVSWYQQTPGQGLQFLFEYFSETQRNKGNFPGRFSGRQFSNSRSEMNVSTLELGDSALYLCASSSSGQNTGELFFGEGSRLTVL.

V usage is TRBV5-6 and J usage is TRBJ1-2; 8 nucleotides agree with TRBD1. V dropped 4 bases and J dropped 9; count of bases not matched to a gene: 11. The CDR3 runs to 14 residues. CDR1 SGHDT and CDR2 YYEEEE come from the germline V gene. DNA for the CDR3: TGTGCCAGCAGCGTATTGGGACAGGTCTTTCGCTACACCTTC. Translation: CASSVLGQVFRYTF.

V is TRBV7-2 and J is TRBJ1-1, with 10 bases that match TRBD1. The CDR3 contains 16 residues. CDR1 is SGHTA and CDR2 is FQGNSA in the germline V gene. Trimming took 6 bases from V and 6 from J; bases not matched to a gene: 13. CDR3 sequence (DNA): TGTGCCAGCAGGGGGGGGACAGGGGCCCCACGGGCTGAAGCTTTCTTT. Its protein product is CASRGGTGAPRAEAFF.

The table lists this clonotype with many counts. The chain employs TRBV7-2 and TRBJ2-6, with 9 bases that match TRBD2. The germline V gene encodes CDR1 SGHTA and CDR2 FQGNSA. V was pared by 3 bases and J by 3 bases, with 3 bases of the junction left unmatched. The CDR3 length is 16 residues. The CDR3 coding sequence is TGTGCCAGCAGCTTCCGCGGGAGGGGTGGGGCCAACGTCCTGACTTTC. This translates into CASSFRGRGGANVLTF.

In this sample, this clonotype turned up many times. The J gene is TRBJ2-5, the V gene TRBV12-3 or TRBV12-4; D is possibly TRBD2 (6 bases). Trimming stripped 6 bases from V and 4 bases from J, with 21 bases between. The CDR3 extends over 16 amino acids. CDR3 region: CASSLPATLARETQYF. CDR3 in DNA: TGTGCCAGCAGCCTACCGGCAACCCTAGCGAGAGAGACCCAGTACTTC.